This TCR beta chain originates from a study of glioma-infiltrating T cells. Using RNA template, CDR3s of TCR alpha and beta were amplified with iRepertoire arm-PCR. Using its own MiXCR run on the multiplex PCR reads, TCRdb lists one record per CDR3 protein. The sample lists some 85,000 distinct CDR3 sequences, about 23% occurring once. This clonotype was detected ten times or more. Sequenced sample: glioma tissue, nonneoplastic brain tissue, or PBMCs (not recorded which). The source of this sequence is a human donor with low-grade glioma or glioblastoma, undergoing nonglioma brain surgery, or in good health (not recorded which).

DNA of the CDR3: TGTGCCAGCAGGTGGGTCGGAGGAAATCAGCCCCAGCATTTT. Protein product: CASRWVGGNQPQHF. V and J are TRBV12-3 or TRBV12-4 and TRBJ1-5; D not certain. With 6 bases removed from V and 4 bases from J, the gap between germline ends came to 13 bases. This CDR3 region has 14 residues.